This entry features one T cell receptor beta chain sequence. The source of the sample is a study of T cell changes during pregnancy in multiple sclerosis. This CDR3 region has 14 residues. Germline CDR1 is LNHDA and CDR2 is SQIVND (reference sequence). V was pared by 10 bases and J by 0 bases, with 6 bases of the junction left unmatched. This table comes from immunoSEQ multiplex PCR, and its TCRdb copy is limited to in-frame clones, with some not included. The sample includes some 80,000 clones, around 89% of them seen just once. J is TRBJ2-5 and V is TRBV19; TRBD1 aligns across 9 bases. Sequencing was performed on peripheral blood, taken in the first trimester of pregnancy. This sequence was found in a female donor in good health, enrolled as a control in a pregnancy study. CDR3 bases: TGTGCCACGACCGGGACAGGGTACCAAGAGACCCAGTACTTC. This translates into CATTGTGYQETQYF.